This is a list of T cell receptor beta chains from one sample in a study of response to subunit inactivated influenza vaccine. One entry per CDR3 protein results from TCRdb running MiXCR on the RT-PCR reads. The table includes 400,000 to 650,000 distinct CDR3 sequences, around 7.9% detected once. Sequencing used PBMCs from blood, obtained roughly 24 months after vaccination. The receptor source for this set is a man aged 45 to 75 who received an inactivated influenza vaccine. The CDR3 runs from the conserved cysteine through the conserved F or W. Each record gives: D gene, V gene, clone size, J gene, CDR3 length, CDR3 protein, CDR3 DNA. A D gene is named only where the DNA matches it firmly. Only part of the rows carry a size: once, few, many, or a class if the clone is expanded.

>.|TRBV12-3/TRBV12-4|.|TRBJ2-5|12
CASRGIPETQYF
TGTGCCAGCCGCGGGATTCCCGAGACCCAGTACTTC
>.|TRBV5-1|few|TRBJ1-4|15
CASSLASRGEEKLFF
TGCGCCAGCAGCTTGGCGAGCAGGGGCGAGGAAAAACTGTTTTTT
>.|TRBV25-1|many|TRBJ1-1|15
CASSETTRLGTEAFF
TGTGCCAGCAGTGAAACTACCAGGTTGGGCACTGAAGCTTTCTTT
>TRBD2|TRBV6-2/TRBV6-3|few|TRBJ2-7|17
CASSESSTSVSSYEQYF
TGTGCCAGCTCCGAATCATCGACTAGCGTGAGCTCCTACGAGCAGTACTTC
>TRBD2|TRBV10-3|many|TRBJ2-2|16
CAISDRTSGGTGELFF
TGTGCCATCAGTGACAGGACTAGCGGAGGGACCGGGGAGCTGTTTTTT
>.|TRBV28|few|TRBJ2-5|13
CASSLVNARTQYF
TGTGCCAGCAGTTTAGTCAACGCGCGGACCCAGTACTTC
>TRBD2|TRBV7-2|few|TRBJ2-7|16
CASSPPTSGRSGEQYF
TGTGCCAGCAGCCCCCCGACTAGCGGGAGGTCCGGCGAGCAGTACTTC
>.|TRBV27|.|TRBJ2-5|14
CASSQSAGQETQYF
TGTGCCAGCAGTCAGTCTGCAGGCCAAGAGACCCAGTACTTC
>.|TRBV24-1|.|TRBJ2-1|13
CATSDPTGSEQFF
TGTGCCACCAGTGATCCTACAGGGTCCGAGCAGTTCTTC
>TRBD2|TRBV6-1|few|TRBJ2-2|17
CASSPGGGGLSTGELFF
TGTGCCAGCAGCCCCGGGGGGGGCGGGTTGAGCACCGGGGAGCTGTTTTTT
>.|TRBV6-2/TRBV6-3|.|TRBJ2-3|12
CASSYVTATQYF
TGTGCCAGCAGTTACGTCACAGCCACGCAGTATTTT
>.|TRBV12-3/TRBV12-4|many|TRBJ2-5|14
CASSSDRQQETQYF
TGTGCCAGCAGTTCGGACAGACAGCAAGAGACCCAGTACTTC
>TRBD2|TRBV20-1|once|TRBJ2-5|16
CSARDMSLAGRETQYF
TGCAGTGCTAGAGATATGTCCCTAGCGGGGAGGGAGACCCAGTACTTC
>.|TRBV20-1|.|TRBJ2-3|12
CSAPDVTDTQYF
TGCAGTGCTCCGGACGTGACAGATACGCAGTATTTT
>.|TRBV6-5|.|TRBJ2-2|15
CASSSRQAYTGELFF
TGTGCCAGCAGCTCTCGACAGGCTTACACCGGGGAGCTGTTCTTT
>.|TRBV4-3|few|TRBJ2-5|15
CASSQDLAYQETQYF
TGCGCCAGCAGCCAAGATCTCGCCTACCAAGAGACCCAGTACTTC
>.|TRBV5-5|few|TRBJ1-1|15
CASSLDVGGLGEAFF
TGTGCCAGCAGCTTAGACGTCGGGGGGCTCGGGGAAGCTTTCTTT
>.|TRBV5-4|.|TRBJ2-2|15
CASSLEGRSTGELFF
TGTGCCAGCAGCTTGGAGGGGCGGAGCACCGGGGAGCTGTTTTTT
>TRBD1|TRBV5-6|.|TRBJ2-1|15
CASSSGTGLFDEQFF
TGTGCCAGCAGCTCCGGGACAGGGCTTTTCGATGAGCAGTTCTTC
>TRBD2|TRBV5-6|few|TRBJ2-1|17
CASSLLLERGGYNEQFF
TGTGCCAGCAGCTTGTTACTTGAGCGGGGGGGCTACAATGAGCAGTTCTTC
>TRBD2|TRBV3-1|few|TRBJ2-1|17
CASSQGVGTSVYNEQFF
TGTGCCAGCAGCCAAGGAGTCGGGACTAGCGTATACAATGAGCAGTTCTTC
>TRBD2|TRBV30|.|TRBJ2-2|17
CAWRGLAGVLNTGELFF
TGTGCCTGGAGGGGTCTGGCGGGAGTGTTGAACACCGGGGAGCTGTTTTTT
>.|TRBV4-3|many|TRBJ2-3|15
CASSQEGGPGDTQYF
TGCGCCAGCAGCCAAGAAGGGGGGCCTGGGGATACGCAGTATTTT
>.|TRBV10-3|.|TRBJ2-5|13
CAISRPTEETQYF
TGTGCCATCAGTCGACCGACGGAGGAGACCCAGTACTTC
>.|TRBV6-5|.|TRBJ1-1|13
CASSYIRGTEAFF
TGTGCCAGCAGTTACATAAGGGGCACTGAAGCTTTCTTT
>.|TRBV30|.|TRBJ1-6|13
CAWTGINNSPLHF
TGTGCCTGGACGGGAATCAATAATTCACCCCTCCACTTT
>TRBD1|TRBV4-2|few|TRBJ1-5|17
CASSQDRQGANNQPQHF
TGTGCCAGCAGCCAAGATAGGCAGGGGGCTAACAATCAGCCCCAGCATTTT
>.|TRBV11-1|.|TRBJ1-1|17
CASSPRIAPRTYTEAFF
TGTGCCAGCAGCCCCCGGATAGCTCCGAGAACTTACACTGAAGCTTTCTTT
>.|TRBV6-5|.|TRBJ1-2|12
CASRESNYGYTF
TGTGCCAGCAGGGAGTCTAACTATGGCTACACCTTC
>TRBD2|TRBV3-1|many|TRBJ2-2|16
CASSQRSGLSSGELFF
TGTGCCAGCAGCCAAAGGTCGGGACTAAGTTCCGGGGAGCTGTTTTTT
>.|TRBV28|few|TRBJ1-5|14
CASSSNGFNQPQHF
TGTGCCAGCAGCTCTAACGGGTTTAATCAGCCCCAGCATTTT
>.|TRBV7-9|.|TRBJ1-4|12
CASSYREEKLFF
TGTGCCAGCAGCTACAGGGAGGAAAAACTGTTTTTT
>.|TRBV7-9|.|TRBJ1-1|16
CASSFYGRTGRTEAFF
TGTGCCAGCAGCTTCTACGGACGGACGGGGCGGACTGAAGCTTTCTTT
>.|TRBV5-8|.|TRBJ2-7|11
CASATDYEQYF
TGTGCCAGCGCGACGGACTACGAGCAGTACTTC
>.|TRBV12-3/TRBV12-4|many|TRBJ2-7|13
CASSFGETYEQYF
TGTGCCAGCAGTTTCGGGGAAACCTACGAGCAGTACTTC
>.|TRBV24-1|.|TRBJ2-7|13
CATSDYSSGEQYF
TGTGCCACCAGTGATTACAGTTCCGGCGAGCAGTACTTC
>TRBD1|TRBV6-2/TRBV6-3|few|TRBJ2-2|14
CATRQGSISGELFF
TGTGCCACCAGACAGGGAAGTATCTCCGGGGAGCTGTTTTTT
>.|TRBV19|.|TRBJ2-6|13
CASSIAGANVLTF
TGTGCCAGTAGTATAGCCGGGGCCAACGTCCTGACTTTC
>.|TRBV20-1|.|TRBJ1-1|15
CSASPWTGGLTEAFF
TGCAGTGCTAGTCCCTGGACGGGGGGACTCACTGAAGCTTTCTTT
>.|TRBV5-1|many|TRBJ2-1|12
CASSFQGNEQFF
TGCGCCAGCAGCTTCCAGGGTAATGAGCAGTTCTTC
>.|TRBV7-8|many|TRBJ2-5|15
CASSPSGQVQETQYF
TGTGCCAGCAGCCCTAGCGGACAGGTCCAAGAGACCCAGTACTTC
>.|TRBV5-5|few|TRBJ2-1|15
CASSFYPHSDGEQFF
TGTGCCAGCAGCTTCTATCCCCATAGCGACGGTGAGCAGTTCTTC
>.|TRBV5-1|many|TRBJ2-2|16
CASSLFVGANTGELFF
TGCGCCAGCAGCTTGTTTGTTGGAGCGAACACCGGGGAGCTGTTTTTT
>.|TRBV5-1|.|TRBJ1-1|14
CASSSMGGGTEAFF
TGCGCCAGCAGCTCTATGGGCGGGGGCACTGAAGCTTTCTTT
>TRBD2|TRBV4-1|few|TRBJ2-2|15
CASSQWTSGSWELFF
TGCGCCAGCAGCCAATGGACTAGCGGGAGTTGGGAGCTGTTTTTT
>.|TRBV12-3/TRBV12-4|many|TRBJ2-7|14
CASSLTGTAYEQYF
TGTGCCAGCAGTTTAACGGGGACGGCCTACGAGCAGTACTTC
>TRBD1|TRBV24-1|.|TRBJ2-1|16
CATSDFRQGSSSEQFF
TGTGCCACCAGTGATTTCAGACAGGGGTCCTCTTCTGAGCAGTTCTTC
>.|TRBV12-3/TRBV12-4|few|TRBJ2-5|15
CASSLLGVRGETQYF
TGTGCCAGCAGTTTATTAGGTGTCAGGGGAGAGACCCAGTACTTC
>.|TRBV7-9|.|TRBJ2-5|12
CASSRVEETQYF
TGTGCCAGCAGCAGGGTCGAAGAGACCCAGTACTTC
>.|TRBV4-3|many|TRBJ2-1|12
CASSQQGTGQFF
TGCGCCAGCAGCCAACAGGGAACGGGGCAGTTCTTC
>.|TRBV9|many|TRBJ2-3|15
CASSVGSVSTDTQYF
TGTGCCAGCAGCGTAGGTTCAGTTAGCACAGATACGCAGTATTTT
>.|TRBV4-1|many|TRBJ2-2|16
CASSQEETLGTGELFF
TGCGCCAGCAGCCAAGAAGAGACGCTAGGCACCGGGGAGCTGTTTTTT
>.|TRBV11-2|many|TRBJ2-2|15
CASSLLSQSTGELFF
TGTGCCAGCAGCTTACTATCCCAGTCCACCGGGGAGCTGTTTTTT
>.|TRBV20-1|few|TRBJ2-5|13
CSARVVGGETQYF
TGCAGTGCTAGAGTGGTTGGGGGAGAGACCCAGTACTTC
>.|TRBV27|.|TRBJ1-2|16
CASSPHFVRGQYGYTF
TGTGCCAGCAGTCCCCACTTTGTTCGGGGGCAGTATGGCTACACCTTC